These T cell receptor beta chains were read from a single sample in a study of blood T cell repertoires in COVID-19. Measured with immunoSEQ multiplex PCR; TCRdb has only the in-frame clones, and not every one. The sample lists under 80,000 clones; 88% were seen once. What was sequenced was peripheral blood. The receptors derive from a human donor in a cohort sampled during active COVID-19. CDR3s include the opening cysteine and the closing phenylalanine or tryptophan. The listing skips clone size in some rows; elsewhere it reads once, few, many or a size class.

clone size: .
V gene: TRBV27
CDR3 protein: CASSLQGANEKLFF

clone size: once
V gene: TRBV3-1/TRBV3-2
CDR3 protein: CASSLWGGGSTNEQFF

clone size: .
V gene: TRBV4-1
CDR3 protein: CASSSRWNTGELFF

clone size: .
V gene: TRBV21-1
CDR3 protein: CAGQGPPNGGTQYF

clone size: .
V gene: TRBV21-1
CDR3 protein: CASSKGVGGLSSYNEQFF

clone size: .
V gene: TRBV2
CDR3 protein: CASSESGRTMGQYF

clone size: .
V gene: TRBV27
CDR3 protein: CASRTTGGTNSEAFF

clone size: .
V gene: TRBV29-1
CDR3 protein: CSVEDLRGSSGNTIYF

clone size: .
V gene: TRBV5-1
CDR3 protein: CASSVGQGTSPLHF

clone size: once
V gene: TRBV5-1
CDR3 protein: CASSSGHSNQPQHF

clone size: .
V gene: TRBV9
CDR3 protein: CASSVEGSRFTEAFF

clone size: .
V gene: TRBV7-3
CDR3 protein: CASSLGSQETQYF

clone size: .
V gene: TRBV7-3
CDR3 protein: CASSLNPSGNTGELFF

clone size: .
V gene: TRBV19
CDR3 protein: CASSNRDSSSYEQYF

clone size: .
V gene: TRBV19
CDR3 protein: CASSAGASGNNEQFF

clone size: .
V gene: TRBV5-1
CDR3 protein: CASKTSYSTDTQYF

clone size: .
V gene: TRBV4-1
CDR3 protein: CASSLAPSGTQETQYF

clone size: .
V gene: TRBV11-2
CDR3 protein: CASSPSPPTGAETQYF

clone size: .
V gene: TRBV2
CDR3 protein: CASNQNREETQYF

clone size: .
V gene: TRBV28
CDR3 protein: CASSSGGTGVGYTF

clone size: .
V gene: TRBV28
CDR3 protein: CASSLYNRQSGNTIYF

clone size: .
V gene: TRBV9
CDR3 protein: CASSEPSGPYNEQFF

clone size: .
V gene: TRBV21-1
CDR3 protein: CASSKGGQGFSEAFF

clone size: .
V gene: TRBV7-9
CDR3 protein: CASSIQGGTNEKLFF

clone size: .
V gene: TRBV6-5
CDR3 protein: CASSYGGDNSPLHF

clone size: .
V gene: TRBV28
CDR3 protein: CASSLGGVQETQYF

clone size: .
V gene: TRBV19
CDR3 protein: CASSLSATNEKLFF

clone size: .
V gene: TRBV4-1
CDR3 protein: CASSQAAGREDGYTF

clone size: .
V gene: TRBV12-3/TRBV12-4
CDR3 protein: CASSFKQEEGYTF

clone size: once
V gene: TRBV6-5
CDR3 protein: CASSSSGANVLTF

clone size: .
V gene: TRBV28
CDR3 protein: CASSDGGAGEDEAFF

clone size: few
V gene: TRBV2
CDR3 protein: CASSPTGQETQYF

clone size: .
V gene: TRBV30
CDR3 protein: CAWSVTGSYTEAFF

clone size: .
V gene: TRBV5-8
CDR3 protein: CASSSGQASGSQYF

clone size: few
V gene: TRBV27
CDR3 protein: CASSTSGGRGYTF

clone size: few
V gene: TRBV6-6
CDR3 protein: CASSSTALEPQYF

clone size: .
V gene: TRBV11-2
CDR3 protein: CASSLAGTAKETQYF

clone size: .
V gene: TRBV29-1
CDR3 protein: CSVGEVAGGPYEQYF

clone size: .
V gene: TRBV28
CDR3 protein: CASSSGLGYEQYF

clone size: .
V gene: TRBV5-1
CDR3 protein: CASTAGGRNEQFF

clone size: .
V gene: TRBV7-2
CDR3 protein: CASSLAGTGLNEQYF

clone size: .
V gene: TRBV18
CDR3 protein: CASSPQGAATYEQYF

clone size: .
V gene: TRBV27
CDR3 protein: CASSKGQGLGQPQHF

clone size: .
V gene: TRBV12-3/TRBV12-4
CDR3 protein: CASSRLSGAFF

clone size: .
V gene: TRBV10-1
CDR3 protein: CASRGQGAGELFF

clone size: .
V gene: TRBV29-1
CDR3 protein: CSVEDPASGSWDTQYF

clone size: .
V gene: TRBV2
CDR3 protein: CASRRTEQETQYF

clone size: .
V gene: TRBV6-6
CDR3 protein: CASSHTNRGGPNEKLFF

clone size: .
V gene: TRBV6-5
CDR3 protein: CASRPAGSYNEQFF

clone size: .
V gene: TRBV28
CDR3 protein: CASSLDGQGEFF

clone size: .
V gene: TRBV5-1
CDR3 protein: CASSPGTLQWVSGYTF

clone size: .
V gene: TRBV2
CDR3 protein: CASSVSGQGTGELFF

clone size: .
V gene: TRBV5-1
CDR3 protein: CASSSPQDGVTYNEQFF

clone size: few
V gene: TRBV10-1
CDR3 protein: CASAGQINNEQFF

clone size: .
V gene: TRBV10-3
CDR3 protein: CAITQTSEGYNEQFF

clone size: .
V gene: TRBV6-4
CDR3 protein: CASSDSKRGYNSPLHF

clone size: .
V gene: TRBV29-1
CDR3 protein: CSVEPGAEAFF

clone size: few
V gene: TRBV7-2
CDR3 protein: CASSLISTVQRGNEQFF